Listed below are T cell receptor beta chains from one sample, sequenced in a study of long-term antiretroviral therapy in people with HIV. Method: immunoSEQ multiplex PCR; TCRdb's copy keeps in-frame clones and lacks some. The data show fewer than 15,000 clones, around 77% seen once. Sequenced here: unsorted PBMCs, sampled 0.8 years before starting antiretroviral therapy. The receptors shown here come from a woman aged 35 to 49 with HIV. Each CDR3 is given with its conserved first and last residue. A D gene is named only where the DNA matches it firmly. Size values are once, few and many counts, or a class for expanded clones, and some rows have none.

TRBV6-4,TRBD1,16,.,TRBJ2-1,TGTGCCAGCAGTGCCCTCGGGACAGGGTGGGACAATGAGCAGTTCTTC,CASSALGTGWDNEQFF
TRBV14,.,15,.,TRBJ1-1,TGTGCCAGCAGCCCCCTCGGGGGGGGCCTGGGTGTAACTTTCTTT,CASSPLGGGLGVTFF
TRBV28,.,16,once,TRBJ1-4,TGTGCCAGCAGTTTACCTGGCCAGGGGAAGAATGAAAAACTGTTTTTT,CASSLPGQGKNEKLFF
TRBV5-1,.,15,once,TRBJ2-7,TGCGCCAGCAGCCTAGACTTAGCTTATACCTACGAGCAGTACTTC,CASSLDLAYTYEQYF
TRBV27,TRBD1,15,few,TRBJ1-5,TGTGCCAGCAGTTTACACAGGGGGCGCATTCAGCCCCAGCATTTT,CASSLHRGRIQPQHF
TRBV7-6,.,10,.,TRBJ2-2,TGTGCCGTGGGCACCGGGGAGCTGTTTTTT,CAVGTGELFF
TRBV5-1,TRBD2,16,.,TRBJ2-7,TGCGCCAGCAGCTTGGAGGGGAGCGGGAGCCCCTACGAGCAGTACTTC,CASSLEGSGSPYEQYF
TRBV5-5,TRBD2,14,.,TRBJ2-7,TGTGCCAGCAGCGTGGGACTAGCGGGCTACGAGCAGTACTTC,CASSVGLAGYEQYF
TRBV5-1,TRBD2,15,.,TRBJ2-7,TGCGCCAGCAGAGAGTCTAGCGGGACCTTCAACGAGCAGTACTTC,CASRESSGTFNEQYF
TRBV9,.,16,.,TRBJ2-1,TGTGCCAGCAGCGTAGCGAGCCGACTAGCCTACAATGAGCAGTTCTTC,CASSVASRLAYNEQFF
TRBV5-5,TRBD1,15,.,TRBJ1-2,TGTGCCAGCAGCCTGGGACAGGGACCGGGCCCTGGCTACACCTTC,CASSLGQGPGPGYTF
TRBV5-4,.,13,.,TRBJ1-2,TGTGCCAGCAGCCTAGGGGGGGGATATGGCTACACCTTC,CASSLGGGYGYTF